This record concerns one T cell receptor beta chain sequence. Its target is unknown. RNA extraction and reverse transcription yielded cDNA as sequencing template. The repertoire was sequenced with immunoSEQ multiplex PCR; TCRdb's copy has only in-frame clones and lacks some. The repertoire has about 42,000 clones, roughly 90% of them found once; the top ten carry about 19%. Unmatched junction bases numbered 2, after V lost 3 bases and J lost 5 bases. CDR1 is ENHRY, CDR2 SYGVKD, per germline. The CDR3 is 13 amino acids. The data stem from a study of CD8+ T cells in alopecia areata. Study in general: Treatment ran 6 to 18 months, with 6 months of follow-up afterward. Study-level points and caveats: Relative to normal scalp, lesional scalp, especially alopecia totalis/universalis, showed higher clonality.

Treatment reported: oral pan-JAK inhibitor, 5-10 mg twice daily. Sequenced material: CD8+ T cells sorted from blood, taken at week 24, from a patient treated with tofacitinib. The source of this sequence is a human donor with alopecia areata. The genes are TRBV10-3 and TRBJ2-5; the match to TRBD2 covers 8 bases. Here the CDR3 DNA reads TGTGCCATCAGTGAACCTAGCGGGGAGACCCAGTACTTC. It yields the protein CAISEPSGETQYF.